This T cell receptor (beta chain) was sequenced in a study of identical twins. V lost 6 bases and J 7 bases, leaving 13 bases between the germline ends. The CDR3 has 13 residues. Findings and limits, study-wide: The abundant beta clonotypes from cord blood had fewer insertions, and memory repertoires had none of this.

This clonotype was observed a handful of times. What it recognizes is unknown. TCRdb processed the 5' RACE reads anew with MiXCR; each CDR3 protein has one entry. The sample has around 250,000 distinct CDR3 sequences, 6.5% to 8% seen once. Separately, the same data were catalogued under a study of T cells expressing NK-cell markers. That source notes: An anti-gamma-delta TCR antibody confined sorting to alpha-beta TCR T cells across several of the experiments. In a handful of donors, these clonotypes also led the CD3+CD56-NKG2C+ fraction.

V gene TRBV12-3 or TRBV12-4 combines with J gene TRBJ2-1; a weak D match, TRBD2 (5 bases). Material for sequencing was CD8+ T cells sorted from blood. The source of this sequence is a woman younger than 30 in good health. The CDR3 DNA sequence: TGTGCCAGCAGCGGCGGAGGTAGTAATGAGCAGTTCTTC. It is translated as CASSGGGSNEQFF.